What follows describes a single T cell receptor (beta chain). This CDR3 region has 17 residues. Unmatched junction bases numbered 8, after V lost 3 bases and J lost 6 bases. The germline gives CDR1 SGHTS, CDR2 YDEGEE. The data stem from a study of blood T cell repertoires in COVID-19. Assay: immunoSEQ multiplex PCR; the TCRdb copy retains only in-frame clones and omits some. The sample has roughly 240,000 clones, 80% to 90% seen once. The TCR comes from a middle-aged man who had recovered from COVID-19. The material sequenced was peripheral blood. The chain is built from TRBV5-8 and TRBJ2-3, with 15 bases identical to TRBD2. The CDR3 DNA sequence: TGTGCCAGCAGCTCCGGACTAGCGGGGGGGGAGTTGGATACGCAGTATTTT. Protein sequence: CASSSGLAGGELDTQYF.